The present entry profiles one T cell receptor beta chain with its context. The antigen is undetermined. The table came from immunoSEQ multiplex PCR; TCRdb's copy has only in-frame clones and leaves some out. The sample has fewer than 250,000 clones, 86% seen once; the top ten hold more than 1.1%. This CDR3 has 13 amino acids. V gave up 4 bases and J gave up 3 bases, with 9 bases separating them. In germline, CDR1 is MNHNS, CDR2 SASEGT. These data come from a study of cytomegalovirus exposure and HLA in healthy donors. Study results and caveats: The study designated 164 TCR beta chains cytomegalovirus-associated. A few CMV-associated chains proved CMV antigen-specific in vitro. Across donors, most TCRs were seen rarely, yet some public ones were widespread.

Among the 110 or so subjects of the validation cohort, separate from the approximately 700-subject first cohort, were the donors. Sequencing was carried out using PBMCs. The chain recombines TRBV6-1 with TRBJ1-1; D is ambiguous. The clonotype comes from a woman younger than 30 in good health and CMV-seronegative. The CDR3 DNA is TGTGCCAGCAGTGTTGAGGGCTACACTGAAGCTTTCTTT. It specifies CASSVEGYTEAFF.